The next 14 T cell receptor beta chains were all read from a single sample in a study of cytotoxic CD8 clonotypes in ibrutinib-treated CLL. Only in-frame clones appear in the TCRdb table, and some are missing; sequencing was by immunoSEQ multiplex PCR. The sample holds approximately 200,000 clones; approximately 68% are singletons and the top ten take under 15%. The sequencing here drew on PBMCs, taken after 24 months of ibrutinib treatment. Receptors were obtained from a human donor with chronic lymphocytic leukemia.

V gene TRBV9 combines with J gene TRBJ2-3, with TRBD2 matching over 8 bases. With 4 bases clipped from V and 10 bases from J, the junction kept 11 bases outside the gene matches. The CDR3 runs to 14 residues. Germline V gene lookup returns CDR1 SGDLS and CDR2 YYNGEE. DNA of the CDR3: TGTGCCAGCAGCCCCTGGAGCGGGAGAGTTCCGCAGTATTTT. It yields the protein CASSPWSGRVPQYF.

The chain is built from TRBV7-8 and TRBJ1-4; 8 bases agree with TRBD1. CDR1 is SGHVS, CDR2 FQNEAQ, per germline. The CDR3 loop spans 17 amino acids. V lost 6 bases, J lost 0 bases, and 9 bases stayed unmatched. The CDR3 DNA follows: TGTGCCAGCAGTTATACGCACAGGGGGACAACTAATGAAAAACTGTTTTTT. Protein product: CASSYTHRGTTNEKLFF.

CDR3 region: CASATSGNSYEQYF. The CDR3 nucleotides read TGTGCTAGTGCAACTAGCGGTAACTCCTACGAGCAGTACTTC. V usage is TRBV12-5 and J usage is TRBJ2-7; 8 nucleotides agree with TRBD2. Trimming cost V 7 bases and J 0 bases; bases outside gene matches: 5. The CDR3 contains 14 residues. Germline-derived CDR1 and CDR2 are LGHNT and FRNRAP.

The chain joins TRBV4-2 to TRBJ1-3, with no clear D. The CDR3 is made up of 15 amino acids. Trimming removed 0 bases at V and 1 base at J, with 7 bases between. The V gene's germline CDR1 is LGHNA and CDR2 YNFKEQ. CDR3 DNA: TGTGCCAGCAGCCAAGAGGCACAGTCTGGAAACACCATATATTTT. It is translated as CASSQEAQSGNTIYF.

The chain's CDR3 is CAWKPGRRNEKLFF. CDR3 coding DNA: TGTGCCTGGAAACCGGGACGGAGAAACGAAAAACTGTTTTTT. The genes are TRBV30 and TRBJ1-4; D possibly corresponds to TRBD1 (5 bases). Germline V gives CDR1 GTSNPN, CDR2 SVGIG (reference sequence). The CDR3 is made up of 14 amino acids. The V and J ends lost 4 bases and 8 bases respectively, with 17 bases between them.

This chain connects TRBV7-2 to TRBJ2-3, with D possibly TRBD2 on 6 matching bases. V dropped 6 bases and J dropped 0 bases, with 13 bases sitting between them. CDR3 length equals 15 residues. The germline V gene has CDR1 SGHTA and CDR2 FQGNSA. The CDR3 coding sequence is TGTGCCAGCAGTAGTTGGAGGGTCAGCACAGATACGCAGTATTTT. Translation gives CASSSWRVSTDTQYF. Based on the CDR3 plus reference TRBV7-2 and TRBJ2-3, the full variable domain is GAGVSQSPSNKVTEKGKDVELRCDPISGHTALYWYRQSLGQGLEFLIYFQGNSAPDKSGLPSDRFSAERTGGSVSTLTIQRTQQEDSAVYLCASSSWRVSTDTQYFGPGTRLTVL.

This chain connects TRBV5-1 to TRBJ2-1; 11 bases align to TRBD2. The CDR3 extends over 16 amino acids. V shed 0 bases, J shed 7 bases, and the junction held 6 bases outside the gene matches. In germline, CDR1 is SGHRS, CDR2 YFSETQ. CDR3 DNA sequence: TGCGCCAGCAGCTTGGCCTTAGCGGGAGGGATAAATGAGCAGTTCTTC. Amino acids: CASSLALAGGINEQFF.

V is TRBV11-2 and J is TRBJ2-3; D is unresolved. V was pared by 1 base and J by 0 bases, with 11 bases between. The CDR3 sequence is 16 residues long. Germline V lookup: CDR1 SGHAT, CDR2 FQNNGV. CDR3 amino acids: CASSLGVSPSTDTQYF. The CDR3 coding sequence is TGTGCCAGCAGCTTAGGGGTGTCTCCAAGCACAGATACGCAGTATTTT.

The V gene is TRBV5-1, the J gene TRBJ2-2, with a tentative D call TRBD2 (6 bases). Germline V gene data show CDR1 as SGHRS and CDR2 as YFSETQ. CDR3 length: 16 residues. The V gene lost 6 bases and the J gene lost 5 bases, with 20 bases spanning the gap. The CDR3 DNA reads as TGCGCCAGCACCCTTATGGAGGGAGTATATACCGGGGAGCTGTTTTTT. It translates to CASTLMEGVYTGELFF.

This clone was found a few times. The V and J genes are TRBV25-1 and TRBJ2-7; D is ambiguous. The CDR3 consists of 12 residues. V shed 5 bases and J shed 2 bases, with 7 bases lying between them. Germline CDR1 MGHDK, CDR2 SYGVNS. CDR3 nucleotides: TGTGCCAGCAGTTCCTCCCCCTACGAGCAGTACTTC. This codes for CASSSSPYEQYF.

V gene TRBV5-4 combines with J gene TRBJ2-3; tentatively, D is TRBD1 (5 bases). Germline V gives CDR1 SGHNT, CDR2 YYREEE (reference sequence). This CDR3 is 15 amino acids long. Deletions cut 4 bases from V and 2 bases from J, with 14 bases between. DNA of the CDR3: TGTGCCAGCAGCCCACAGGACCGCTACACAGATACGCAGTATTTT. It codes for CASSPQDRYTDTQYF.

This clone was detected only a few times. This chain connects TRBV11-2 to TRBJ1-4; no definite D call. In germline, CDR1 is SGHAT, CDR2 FQNNGV. This CDR3 has 13 residues. V lost 4 bases, J lost 8 bases, and 11 bases lay in between. The CDR3 nucleotides are TGTGCCAGCAGCTCGAACCTCATCGAAAAACTGTTTTTT. Amino acid sequence: CASSSNLIEKLFF.

The chain combines TRBV7-3 with TRBJ2-1; D not certain. V gave up 8 bases and J gave up 5 bases, with 13 bases separating them. Germline loops: CDR1 SGHTA, CDR2 FQGTGA. This CDR3 is 13 amino acids long. This CDR3 is CASSPDINNEQFF. The CDR3 DNA reads as TGTGCCAGCTCCCCCGATATAAACAATGAGCAGTTCTTC.

The chain couples TRBV9 to TRBJ2-7, with D tentatively TRBD1 (6 bases). CDR3 length: 14 amino acids. Germline V lookup: CDR1 SGDLS, CDR2 YYNGEE. V was pared by 0 bases and J by 9 bases, with 16 bases between. CDR3 in amino acids: CASSVVADSVWQYF. CDR3 in DNA: TGTGCCAGCAGCGTAGTCGCGGACAGTGTGTGGCAGTACTTC.